This T cell receptor beta chain was obtained from a study of shared clonotypes between healthy human individuals. Study information: Three plates were used per donor for CD4 naive, three for CD4 memory, two for CD8 naive and one for CD8 memory. The study, taken as a whole, reports: Several donors shared around 5.2% of their naive CD4 clonotypes.

For this clone: The antigen is unknown.

Every immunoSEQ plate was one replicate of a subset's evenly spread DNA. Clones were sequenced by immunoSEQ multiplex PCR, and TCRdb holds only the in-frame ones, with some missing. The table lists 2,500,000 or so clones, around nine tenths of them singletons, with about 0.13% in the top ten. The CDR3 has 13 residues. V lost 4 bases and J 7 bases, leaving 13 bases between the germline ends. The germline gives CDR1 SNHLY, CDR2 FYNNEI. Sequencing input: naive CD4+ T cells sorted from blood. As to subset: CD45RA+ positively selected. The sequence was obtained from a man younger than 35 in good health. The chain links TRBV2 to TRBJ2-5; maybe TRBD1 (5 bases). CDR3 in amino acids: CASSATDLGTQYF. The DNA of the CDR3 is TGTGCCAGCAGTGCGACAGACTTAGGGACCCAGTACTTC. Combining the CDR3 with reference TRBV2 and TRBJ2-5 gives the whole variable domain EPEVTQTPSHQVTQMGQEVILRCVPISNHLYFYWYRQILGQKVEFLVSFYNNEISEKSEIFDDQFSVERPDGSNFTLKIRSTKLEDSAMYFCASSATDLGTQYFGPGTRLLVL.